Presented here are 27 T cell receptor beta chains from one specimen sequenced in a study of T cells after yellow fever vaccination. TCRdb fed the 5' RACE reads into MiXCR, producing one record per CDR3 protein. The data show 620,000 or so distinct CDR3 sequences, 9% to 15% seen once. Sample: PBMCs, taken on the day of the yellow fever booster vaccination. Receptor source: a man in his thirties or forties who received the YFV17D yellow fever vaccine.

This sequence joins TRBV7-6 and TRBJ2-1; 7 bases line up with TRBD2. Germline CDR1 reads SGHVS; CDR2 reads FNYEAQ. Losses at the gene ends were 3 bases for V and 6 bases for J; bases not matched to a gene: 8. CDR3 length equals 15 residues. CDR3 protein: CASSLGGSYSNEQFF. For the CDR3, the DNA is TGTGCCAGCAGCTTGGGCGGGAGTTACTCCAATGAGCAGTTCTTC. The variable domain in full, completed from reference TRBV7-6 and TRBJ2-1, reads GAGVSQSPRYKVTKRGQDVALRCDPISGHVSLYWYRQALGQGPEFLTYFNYEAQQDKSGLPNDRFSAERPEGSISTLTIQRTEQRDSAMYRCASSLGGSYSNEQFFGPGTRLTVL.

This clonotype was detected a few times. This chain joins TRBV7-8 and TRBJ2-7; TRBD1 aligns across 8 bases. The CDR3 loop spans 15 amino acids. Germline lookup yields CDR1 SGHVS and CDR2 FQNEAQ. V shed 1 base, J shed 1 base, and the junction held 3 bases outside the gene matches. CDR3 sequence: CASSLGGQESYEQYF. The CDR3 coding sequence is TGTGCCAGCAGCTTAGGGGGACAGGAATCCTACGAGCAGTACTTC.

This sequence joins TRBV5-6 and TRBJ2-7, with D tentatively TRBD1 or TRBD2 (5 bases each). V lost 6 bases and J lost 7, with 11 bases in between. CDR3 size: 11 residues. CDR1 and CDR2 from the germline V gene are SGHDT and YYEEEE. Written as DNA, the CDR3 is TGTGCCAGCACAGCGAGGGGTGAGCAGTACTTC. As protein: CASTARGEQYF.

This clonotype appeared a few times. The CDR3 DNA follows: TGTGCCAGCAGGAGTGGAGCAAGCTATGGCTACACCTTC. It encodes CASRSGASYGYTF. The chain recombines TRBV25-1 with TRBJ1-2, with D uncertain. V shed 6 bases and J shed 4 bases, with 12 bases lying between them. The CDR3 contains 13 residues. Germline V CDR1 and CDR2: MGHDK, SYGVNS.

This clonotype was seen a handful of times. The J gene is TRBJ2-2, the V gene TRBV20-1, with 9 bases lining up with TRBD1. The length of the CDR3 is 14 residues. Trimming removed 3 bases from V and 5 bases from J; junction bases left unmatched: 4. From germline, CDR1 is DFQATT and CDR2 SNEGSKA (reference sequence). CDR3 DNA sequence: TGCAGTGCTAGCTTTGGACAGGGGACCGGGGAGCTGTTTTTT. This encodes CSASFGQGTGELFF.

Only a few counts were recorded for this clonotype. This chain's CDR3 is CASARGAGVVTGELFF. Here the CDR3 DNA reads TGCGCCAGCGCTCGGGGTGCAGGGGTCGTCACCGGGGAGCTGTTTTTT. The chain combines TRBV4-3 with TRBJ2-2; possibly TRBD1 for D (6 bases). Trimming removed 8 bases at V and 4 bases at J, with 20 bases between. The CDR3 runs 16 residues. Germline values: CDR1 LGHNA, CDR2 YSLEER.

The rearrangement joins TRBV7-2 to TRBJ2-7; tentative D call: TRBD2 (5 bases). V shed 7 bases and J shed 7 bases, with 20 bases lying between them. The germline V gene encodes CDR1 SGHTA and CDR2 FQGNSA. The CDR3 loop spans 14 amino acids. The CDR3 nucleotides are TGTGCCAGCACCCCGCCCTCGGGATTGGAAGAGCAGTACTTC. Translating gives CASTPPSGLEEQYF. Full variable domain (missing parts from reference TRBV7-2 and TRBJ2-7): GAGVSQSPSNKVTEKGKDVELRCDPISGHTALYWYRQSLGQGLEFLIYFQGNSAPDKSGLPSDRFSAERTGGSVSTLTIQRTQQEDSAVYLCASTPPSGLEEQYFGPGTRLTVT.

The chain combines TRBV29-1 with TRBJ2-7; D gene unclear. Trimming cost V 6 bases and J 0 bases, with 12 bases left between them. The V gene's germline CDR1 is SQVTM and CDR2 ANQGSEA. This CDR3 is built from 13 residues. The CDR3 is CSVGNSYSYEQYF. CDR3 nucleotide sequence: TGCAGCGTGGGGAATAGCTACTCCTACGAGCAGTACTTC.

This clonotype was recorded a few times. The V gene is TRBV5-1, the J gene TRBJ2-7; D is possibly TRBD2 (5 bases). Trimming removed 0 bases at V and 7 bases at J, with 17 bases between. The germline CDR1 and CDR2 sequences are SGHRS and YFSETQ. The CDR3 loop spans 15 amino acids. The CDR3 loop reads CASSLAQSSTGEQYF. The CDR3 region has the DNA TGCGCCAGCAGCTTGGCACAATCCTCGACGGGGGAGCAGTACTTC.

This chain joins TRBV7-2 and TRBJ1-4; possibly TRBD1 for D (5 bases). The CDR3 covers 15 residues. Trimming left V 2 bases short and J 3 bases short, with 10 bases between. Per germline, CDR1 SGHTA and CDR2 FQGNSA. Here the CDR3 reads CASSLSGMANEKLFF. CDR3 DNA: TGTGCCAGCAGCTTATCAGGGATGGCTAATGAAAAACTGTTTTTT.

This sequence joins TRBV4-3 and TRBJ2-3, with TRBD2 matching 12 bases. Germline lookup yields CDR1 LGHNA and CDR2 YSLEER. V gave up 0 bases and J gave up 6 bases; unmatched junction bases: 7. CDR3 size: 17 residues. CDR3 sequence reads: CASSQDYPSGRADTQYF. CDR3 coding DNA: TGCGCCAGCAGCCAAGATTACCCTAGCGGGAGGGCGGATACGCAGTATTTT.

The rearrangement links TRBV4-3 to TRBJ2-7; no definite D call. The length of the CDR3 is 15 residues. CDR1 and CDR2 (germline): LGHNA, YSLEER. V lost 1 base to trimming and J lost 1 base, with 11 bases between them. The CDR3 is CASSQVRAGSYEQYF. As DNA, the CDR3 is TGCGCCAGCAGCCAAGTACGAGCAGGTTCCTACGAGCAGTACTTC.

J is TRBJ2-1 and V is TRBV4-3; D may be TRBD2 (5 bases). The germline V gene has CDR1 LGHNA and CDR2 YSLEER. The V gene lost 0 bases and the J gene lost 5 bases, with 8 bases spanning the gap. The CDR3 totals 14 residues. CDR3 amino acids: CASSQDSGDNEQFF. As DNA, the CDR3 is TGCGCCAGCAGCCAAGATTCCGGGGACAATGAGCAGTTCTTC.

This clonotype has more than one count but fewer than ten. The chain combines TRBV3-1 with TRBJ1-1; D gene ambiguous. V gave up 2 bases and J gave up 3 bases, with 13 bases separating them. The germline V gene encodes CDR1 LGHDT and CDR2 YNNKEL (reference sequence). The CDR3 contains 15 residues. This CDR3 is CASSQPLGGHTEAFF. CDR3 DNA sequence: TGTGCCAGCAGCCAACCACTCGGCGGTCACACTGAAGCTTTCTTT.

The table lists this clonotype with a few counts. This chain connects TRBV10-1 to TRBJ2-2; weak D call: TRBD1 (5 bases). The length of the CDR3 is 15 residues. Germline assignment: CDR1 WNHNN and CDR2 SYGVQD (reference sequence). V shed 6 bases and J shed 7 bases, with 18 bases lying between them. CDR3 region: CASSDSPLLSGELFF. The CDR3 DNA follows: TGCGCCAGCAGCGACAGTCCATTACTTAGCGGGGAGCTGTTTTTT.

This clonotype was observed a few times. V and J are TRBV7-2 and TRBJ2-1; 9 bases map to TRBD2. The V gene's germline CDR1 is SGHTA and CDR2 FQGNSA. V shed 4 bases, J shed 10 bases, and the junction held 11 bases outside the gene matches. This CDR3 region has 15 residues. CDR3 bases: TGTGCCAGCAGCTCGGGACTAGCCCCAATGGGGGAGCAGTTCTTC. It translates to CASSSGLAPMGEQFF.

The CDR3 bases are TGTGCCAGCAGTTCGAACAGCTACAATGAGCAGTTCTTC. Translated, it gives CASSSNSYNEQFF. The chain links TRBV27 to TRBJ2-1; D remains unclear. V lost 4 bases to trimming and J lost 3 bases, with 7 bases between them. CDR3 size: 13 residues. Germline assignment: CDR1 MNHEY and CDR2 SMNVEV (reference sequence).

V is TRBV3-2 and J is TRBJ2-1; TRBD2 is the table's D call, not checked against the DNA. TRBV3-2 is a listed pseudogene. The CDR3 covers 16 residues. CDR3 in DNA: TGTGCCAGCAGCCAACTAGCGGGAGGGCCCTACAATGAGCAGTTCTTC. Translating gives CASSQLAGGPYNEQFF.

The chain joins TRBV5-1 to TRBJ1-5; unclear D gene. V was pared by 3 bases and J by 5 bases, with 9 bases between. The germline gives CDR1 SGHRS, CDR2 YFSETQ. The CDR3 runs to 13 residues. DNA for the CDR3: TGCGCCAGCAGCTCTGGAGGCGATCAGCCCCAGCATTTT. Its protein product is CASSSGGDQPQHF. The variable domain in full, completed from reference TRBV5-1 and TRBJ1-5, reads KAGVTQTPRYLIKTRGQQVTLSCSPISGHRSVSWYQQTPGQGLQFLFEYFSETQRNKGNFPGRFSGRQFSNSRSEMNVSTLELGDSALYLCASSSGGDQPQHFGDGTRLSIL.

The chain combines TRBV28 with TRBJ2-7; 8 nucleotides line up with TRBD2. V shed 1 base, J shed 4 bases, and the junction held 12 bases outside the gene matches. Germline CDR1 reads MDHEN; CDR2 reads SYDVKM. This CDR3 region has 17 residues. The CDR3 DNA follows: TGTGCCAGCAGTTTATCCATAGGGAGCGGGAGTTCTTACGAGCAGTACTTC. Its translation: CASSLSIGSGSSYEQYF.

This clonotype was observed a handful of times. This chain uses TRBV6-2 or TRBV6-3 with TRBJ1-4, with 7 bases matching TRBD1. This CDR3 has 14 residues. Trimming removed 6 bases from V and 7 bases from J; junction bases left unmatched: 8. The germline gives CDR1 MNHEY, CDR2 SVGEGT. As DNA, the CDR3 is TGTGCCAGCAGACTGGGACAGTGGGGTGAAAAACTGTTTTTT. Residues: CASRLGQWGEKLFF.

This chain uses TRBV20-1 with TRBJ2-7; 9 bases fit TRBD1. CDR3 length equals 12 residues. Germline-derived CDR1 and CDR2 are DFQATT and SNEGSKA (reference sequence). Unmatched junction bases numbered 7, after V lost 7 bases and J lost 6 bases. This CDR3 reads CSGGTGGREQYF. DNA of the CDR3: TGCAGTGGGGGAACAGGGGGCCGCGAGCAGTACTTC.

This sequence joins TRBV5-1 and TRBJ1-1; maybe TRBD1 (5 bases). Germline V CDR1 and CDR2: SGHRS, YFSETQ. V lost 0 bases, J lost 4 bases, and 13 bases lay in between. The CDR3 sequence is 15 residues long. DNA of the CDR3: TGCGCCAGCAGCTTGGCCCGCAGGGCCGGCACTGAAGCTTTCTTT. Residues: CASSLARRAGTEAFF.

The sample holds a few counts of this clonotype. This chain joins TRBV6-2 or TRBV6-3 and TRBJ2-1; D is perhaps TRBD2 (7 bases). The CDR3 spans 16 residues. CDR1 and CDR2 (germline): MNHEY, SVGEGT. The V and J ends lost 0 bases and 2 bases respectively, with 11 bases between them. CDR3 residues: CASSYSGGGPYNEQFF. CDR3 DNA sequence: TGTGCCAGCAGTTACTCAGGGGGAGGGCCCTACAATGAGCAGTTCTTC.

This clonotype came up a few times. The rearrangement links TRBV9 to TRBJ2-2; the match to TRBD2 covers 14 bases. Germline CDR1 is SGDLS and CDR2 is YYNGEE. Losses at the gene ends were 3 bases for V and 5 bases for J; bases not matched to a gene: 9. The CDR3 loop spans 18 amino acids. The CDR3 DNA reads TGTGCCAGCAGCGCAAACTCGGGACTAGCGGGAGAGACCGGGGAGCTGTTTTTT. Its protein product is CASSANSGLAGETGELFF.

This clonotype was picked up a small number of times. The chain uses TRBV5-6 and TRBJ2-1; TRBD2 agrees at 8 bases. V was pared by 6 bases and J by 13 bases, with 12 bases of the junction left unmatched. CDR1 and CDR2 from the germline V gene are SGHDT and YYEEEE. The CDR3 totals 13 residues. The CDR3 region is CASTLRGVPSQFF. The DNA for the CDR3 is TGTGCCAGCACCCTGCGGGGGGTACCCTCCCAGTTCTTC.

The sample holds a few counts of this clonotype. Here the CDR3 DNA reads TGTGCCAGCAGCTTAGGCCCCTCACCTCTTTACAATGAGCAGTTCTTC. It encodes CASSLGPSPLYNEQFF. The V gene is TRBV11-2, the J gene TRBJ2-1; D uncertain. The germline V gene encodes CDR1 SGHAT and CDR2 FQNNGV. Trimming left V 1 base short and J 4 bases short, with 14 bases between. The CDR3 is 16 residues long.